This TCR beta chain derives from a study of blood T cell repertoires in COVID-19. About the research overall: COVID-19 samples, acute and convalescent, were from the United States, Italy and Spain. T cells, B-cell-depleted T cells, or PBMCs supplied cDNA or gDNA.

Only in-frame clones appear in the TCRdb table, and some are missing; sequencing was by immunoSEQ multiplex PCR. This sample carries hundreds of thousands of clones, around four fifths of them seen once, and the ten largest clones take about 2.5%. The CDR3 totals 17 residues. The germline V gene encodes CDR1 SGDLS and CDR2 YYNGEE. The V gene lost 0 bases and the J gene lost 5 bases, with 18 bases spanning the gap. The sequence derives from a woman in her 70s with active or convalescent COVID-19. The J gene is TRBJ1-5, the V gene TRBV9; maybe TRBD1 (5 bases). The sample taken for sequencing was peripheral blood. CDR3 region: CASSVGALPGVYQPQHF. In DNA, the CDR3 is TGTGCCAGCAGCGTAGGCGCTCTGCCGGGGGTCTATCAGCCCCAGCATTTT.